This TCR beta chain appears in the sequencing data of a study of blood T cell repertoires in COVID-19. In the study overall: Acute and convalescent COVID-19 specimens originated in the United States, Italy and Spain. T cells, B-cell-depleted T cells, or PBMCs supplied cDNA or gDNA.

As handled by the study authors: It was from reference gene primer amplification that nucleated cell counts were estimated. Produced via immunoSEQ multiplex PCR; TCRdb's table is partial and in-frame only. V and J calls and clone size are copied from that table; D and trimming were computed from the DNA. The profile shows about 33,000 clones, 88% of them singletons. Material: peripheral blood. The source is a human donor in a cohort sampled during active COVID-19.

DNA for the CDR3: TGTGCCAGTAGCAAGGGACAGGGCATGAACACTGAAGCTTTCTTT. It yields the protein CASSKGQGMNTEAFF. The chain employs TRBV19 and TRBJ1-1; TRBD1 aligns across 9 bases. Trimming took 6 bases from V and 0 from J; bases not matched to a gene: 5. CDR1 is LNHDA and CDR2 is SQIVND in the germline V gene (reference sequence). The CDR3 length is 15 residues.